This section outlines one T cell receptor (beta chain) sequence together with its context. Per the original data handling: Cell counts per sample came from amplifying reference gene primers. Produced via immunoSEQ multiplex PCR; TCRdb's table is partial and in-frame only. V and J calls and clone size are given by that table; D and trimming were obtained from the DNA. The sample has 60,000 or so clones; 75% to 85% are singletons. This record belongs to a study of blood T cell repertoires in COVID-19. Turning to the study itself: Some COVID-19 samples were acute and others convalescent; all came from the United States, Italy and Spain. Sources were T cells, B-cell-depleted T cells, or PBMCs; the material itself was cDNA or gDNA.

With 5 bases clipped from V and 0 bases from J, the junction kept 9 bases outside the gene matches. The CDR3 is 17 amino acids. The germline V gene encodes CDR1 MNHNY and CDR2 SVGAGI (reference sequence). The sequence was obtained from a human donor in a cohort sampled during active COVID-19. The specimen sequenced was peripheral blood. The gene calls are TRBV6-6 and TRBJ1-5; 8 nucleotides align to TRBD1. The CDR3 region is CASSRSWTGYSNQPQHF. The CDR3, as DNA: TGTGCCAGCAGTCGCTCCTGGACAGGGTATAGCAATCAGCCCCAGCATTTT.